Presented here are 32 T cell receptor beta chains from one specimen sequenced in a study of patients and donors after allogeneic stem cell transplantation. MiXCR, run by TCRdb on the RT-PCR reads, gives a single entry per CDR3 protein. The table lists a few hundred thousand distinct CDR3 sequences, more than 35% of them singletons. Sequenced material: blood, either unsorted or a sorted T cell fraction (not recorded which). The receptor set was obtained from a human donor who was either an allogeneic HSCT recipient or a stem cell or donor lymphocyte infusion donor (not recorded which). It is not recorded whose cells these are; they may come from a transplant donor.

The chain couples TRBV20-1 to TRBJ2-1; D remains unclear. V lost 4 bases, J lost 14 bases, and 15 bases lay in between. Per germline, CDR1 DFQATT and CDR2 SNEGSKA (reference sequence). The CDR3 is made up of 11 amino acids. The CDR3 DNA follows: TGCAGTGCTAAGGGCAGGTTCGAGGAGTTCTTC. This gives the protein CSAKGRFEEFF.

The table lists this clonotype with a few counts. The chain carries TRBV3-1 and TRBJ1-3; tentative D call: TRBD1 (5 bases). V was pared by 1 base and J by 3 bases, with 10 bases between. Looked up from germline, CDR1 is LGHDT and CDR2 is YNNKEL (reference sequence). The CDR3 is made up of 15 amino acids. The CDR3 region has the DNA TGTGCCAGCAGCCAAGGTTCAGGGCTTGGAAACACCATATATTTT. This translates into CASSQGSGLGNTIYF.

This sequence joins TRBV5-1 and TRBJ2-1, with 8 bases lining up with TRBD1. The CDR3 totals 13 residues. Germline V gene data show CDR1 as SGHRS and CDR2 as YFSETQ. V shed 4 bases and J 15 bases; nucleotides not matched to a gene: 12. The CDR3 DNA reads TGCGCCAGCAGCCTCCTCGGACAGGGAGACCTGTTCTTC. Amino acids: CASSLLGQGDLFF.

CDR3 in amino acids: CASSVFGGGSEYEQYF. The CDR3 coding sequence is TGTGCCAGCAGCGTTTTCGGCGGGGGTAGTGAGTACGAGCAGTACTTC. The rearrangement uses TRBV9 and TRBJ2-7; 7 nucleotides match TRBD2. Germline CDR1 SGDLS, CDR2 YYNGEE. The CDR3 is 16 amino acids. Trimming cost V 2 bases and J 4 bases; bases outside gene matches: 12.

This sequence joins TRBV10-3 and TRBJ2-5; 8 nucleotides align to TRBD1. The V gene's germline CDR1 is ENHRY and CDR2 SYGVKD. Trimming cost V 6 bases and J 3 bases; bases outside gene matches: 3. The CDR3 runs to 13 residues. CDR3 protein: CAISSDREETQYF. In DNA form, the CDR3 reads TGTGCCATCAGCTCGGACAGGGAAGAGACCCAGTACTTC.

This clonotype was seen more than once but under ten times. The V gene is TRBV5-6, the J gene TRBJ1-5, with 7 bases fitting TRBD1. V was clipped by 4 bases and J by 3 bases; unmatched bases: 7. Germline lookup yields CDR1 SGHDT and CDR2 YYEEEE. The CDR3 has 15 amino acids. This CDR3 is CASSRLGQANQPQHF. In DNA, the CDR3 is TGTGCCAGCAGCAGACTAGGACAGGCCAATCAGCCCCAGCATTTT. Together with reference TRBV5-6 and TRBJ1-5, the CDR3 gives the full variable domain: DAGVTQSPTHLIKTRGQQVTLRCSPKSGHDTVSWYQQALGQGPQFIFQYYEEEERQRGNFPDRFSGHQFPNYSSELNVNALLLGDSALYLCASSRLGQANQPQHFGDGTRLSIL.

This CDR3 reads CSARDGIGWGNEKLFF. The CDR3 DNA follows: TGCAGTGCTAGAGATGGGATTGGGTGGGGGAATGAAAAACTGTTTTTT. The V call is TRBV20-1, the J call TRBJ1-4; tentatively, D is TRBD1 (5 bases). Germline-derived CDR1 and CDR2 are DFQATT and SNEGSKA (reference sequence). The CDR3 runs 16 residues. V lost 0 bases to trimming and J lost 5 bases, with 16 bases between them.

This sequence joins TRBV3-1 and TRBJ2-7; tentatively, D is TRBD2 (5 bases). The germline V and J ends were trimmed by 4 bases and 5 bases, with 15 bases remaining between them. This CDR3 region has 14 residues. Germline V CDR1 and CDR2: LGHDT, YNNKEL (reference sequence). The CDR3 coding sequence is TGTGCCAGCAGCCTCCTACTAGTTCCCCACGAGCAGTACTTC. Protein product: CASSLLLVPHEQYF.

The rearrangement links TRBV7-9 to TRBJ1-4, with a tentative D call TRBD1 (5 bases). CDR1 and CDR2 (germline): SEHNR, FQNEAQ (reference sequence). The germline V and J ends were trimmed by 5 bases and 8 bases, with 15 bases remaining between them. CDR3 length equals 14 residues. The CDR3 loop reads CASSRSGRAEKLFF. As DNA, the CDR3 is TGTGCCAGCAGCCGCTCGGGACGAGCCGAAAAACTGTTTTTT.

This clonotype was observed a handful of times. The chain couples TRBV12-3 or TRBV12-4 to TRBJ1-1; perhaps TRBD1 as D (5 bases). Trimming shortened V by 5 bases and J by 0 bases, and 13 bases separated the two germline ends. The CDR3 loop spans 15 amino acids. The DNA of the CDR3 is TGTGCCAGCAGTCCTGCGGGACGGTTGAACACTGAAGCTTTCTTT. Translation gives CASSPAGRLNTEAFF.

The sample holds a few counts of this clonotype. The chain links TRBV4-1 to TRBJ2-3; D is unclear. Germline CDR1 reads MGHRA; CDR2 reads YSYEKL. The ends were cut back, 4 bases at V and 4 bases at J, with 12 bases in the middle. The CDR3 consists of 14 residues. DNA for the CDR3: TGCGCCAGCAGCCCCCCTGGGCTTTCAGATACGCAGTATTTT. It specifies CASSPPGLSDTQYF.

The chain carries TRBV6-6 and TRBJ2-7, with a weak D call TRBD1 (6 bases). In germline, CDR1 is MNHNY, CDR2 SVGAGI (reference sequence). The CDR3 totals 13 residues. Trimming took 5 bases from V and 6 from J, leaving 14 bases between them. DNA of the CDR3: TGTGCCAGCAGTCCCACAGGGTTGGGCGAGCAGTACTTC. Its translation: CASSPTGLGEQYF.

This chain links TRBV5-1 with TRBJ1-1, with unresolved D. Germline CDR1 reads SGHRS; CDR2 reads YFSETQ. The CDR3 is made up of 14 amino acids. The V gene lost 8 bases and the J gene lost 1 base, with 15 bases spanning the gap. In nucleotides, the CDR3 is TGCGCCAGTCGGACGGATATCAGGAACACTGAAGCTTTCTTT. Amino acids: CASRTDIRNTEAFF.

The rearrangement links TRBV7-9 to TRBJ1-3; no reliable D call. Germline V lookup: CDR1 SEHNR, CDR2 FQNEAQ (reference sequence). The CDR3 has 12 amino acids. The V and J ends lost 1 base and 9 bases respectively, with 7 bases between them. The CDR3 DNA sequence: TGTGCCAGCAGCTTAGGCCACACCACCATATATTTT. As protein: CASSLGHTTIYF.

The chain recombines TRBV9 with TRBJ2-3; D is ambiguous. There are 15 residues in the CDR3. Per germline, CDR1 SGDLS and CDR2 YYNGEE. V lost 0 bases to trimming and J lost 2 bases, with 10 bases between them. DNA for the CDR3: TGTGCCAGCAGCGTAGGGGGTAGTCACACAGATACGCAGTATTTT. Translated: CASSVGGSHTDTQYF.

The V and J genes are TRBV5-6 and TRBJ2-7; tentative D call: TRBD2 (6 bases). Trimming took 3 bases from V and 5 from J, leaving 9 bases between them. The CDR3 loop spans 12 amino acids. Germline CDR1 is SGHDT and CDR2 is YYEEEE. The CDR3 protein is CASSSPGDEQYF. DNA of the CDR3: TGTGCCAGCAGCTCGCCGGGGGACGAGCAGTACTTC.

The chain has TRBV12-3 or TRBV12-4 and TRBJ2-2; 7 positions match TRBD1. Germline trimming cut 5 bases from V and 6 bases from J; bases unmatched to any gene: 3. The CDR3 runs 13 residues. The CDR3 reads CASSRQGSGELFF. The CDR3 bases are TGTGCCAGCAGTAGACAGGGATCCGGGGAGCTGTTTTTT.

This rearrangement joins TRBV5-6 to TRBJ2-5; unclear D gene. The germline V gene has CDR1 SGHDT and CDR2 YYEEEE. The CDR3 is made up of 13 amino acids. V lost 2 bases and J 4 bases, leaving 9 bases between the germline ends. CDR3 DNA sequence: TGTGCCAGCAGCTTCGCAGGTGGAGAGACCCAGTACTTC. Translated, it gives CASSFAGGETQYF.

CDR3 in amino acids: CASSPAAGDTDTQYF. In DNA, the CDR3 is TGTGCCAGCAGTCCGGCCGCGGGGGACACAGATACGCAGTATTTT. The rearrangement uses TRBV28 and TRBJ2-3, with 7 bases lining up with TRBD2. Germline V gene lookup returns CDR1 MDHEN and CDR2 SYDVKM. The CDR3 totals 15 residues. J lost 2 bases, V lost 5 bases, and 7 bases had no gene match.

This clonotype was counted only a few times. The DNA of the CDR3 is TGTGCCAGCAGCCAAGCGGTAACACGGGATGGCTACACCTTC. Protein sequence: CASSQAVTRDGYTF. V gene TRBV3-2 combines with J gene TRBJ1-2. TRBV3-2 is flagged as a pseudogene. CDR3 length: 14 amino acids.

CDR3 sequence: CAIKNRVATYEQYF. The CDR3 bases are TGTGCCATCAAGAACAGGGTAGCAACCTACGAGCAGTACTTC. The chain employs TRBV10-3 and TRBJ2-7; D is perhaps TRBD1 (6 bases). The CDR3 is made up of 14 amino acids. Germline CDR1 ENHRY, CDR2 SYGVKD. Trimming removed 7 bases at V and 2 bases at J, with 15 bases between.

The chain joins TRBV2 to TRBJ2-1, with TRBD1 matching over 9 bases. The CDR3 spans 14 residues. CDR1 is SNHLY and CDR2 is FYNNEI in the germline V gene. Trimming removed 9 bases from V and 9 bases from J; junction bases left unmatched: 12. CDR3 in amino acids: CASLPGQGLGEQFF. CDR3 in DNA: TGTGCCAGTTTACCGGGACAGGGATTGGGTGAGCAGTTCTTC.

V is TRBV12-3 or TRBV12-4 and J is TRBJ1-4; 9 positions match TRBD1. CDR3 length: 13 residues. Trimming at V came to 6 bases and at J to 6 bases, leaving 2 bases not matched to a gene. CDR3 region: CASRQGADEKLFF. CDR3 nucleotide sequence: TGTGCCAGCAGACAGGGGGCGGATGAAAAACTGTTTTTT.

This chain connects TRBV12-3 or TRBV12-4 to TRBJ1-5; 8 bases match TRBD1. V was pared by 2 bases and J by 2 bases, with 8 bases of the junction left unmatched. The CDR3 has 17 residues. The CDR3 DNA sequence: TGTGCCAGCAGTTTAACTTCAGGGGGCGAAGGCAATCAGCCCCAGCATTTT. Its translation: CASSLTSGGEGNQPQHF.

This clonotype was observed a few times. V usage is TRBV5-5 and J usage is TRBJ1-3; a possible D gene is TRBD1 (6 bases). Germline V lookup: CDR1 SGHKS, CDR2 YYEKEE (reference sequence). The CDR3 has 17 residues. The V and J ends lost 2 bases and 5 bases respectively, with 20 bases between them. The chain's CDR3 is CASSLFLQGSPRNTIYF. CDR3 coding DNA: TGTGCCAGCAGCTTATTTCTCCAGGGGAGCCCCAGAAACACCATATATTTT.

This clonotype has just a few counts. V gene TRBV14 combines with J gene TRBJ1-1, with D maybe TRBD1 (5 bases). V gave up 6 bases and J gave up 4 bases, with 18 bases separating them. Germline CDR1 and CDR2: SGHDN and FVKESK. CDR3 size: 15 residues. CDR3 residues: CASRLGPSTATEAFF. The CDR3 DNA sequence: TGTGCCAGCAGGCTGGGACCCTCAACCGCCACTGAAGCTTTCTTT.

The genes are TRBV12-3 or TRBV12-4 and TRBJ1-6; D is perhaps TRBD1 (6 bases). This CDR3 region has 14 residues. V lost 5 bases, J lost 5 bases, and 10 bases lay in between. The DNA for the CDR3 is TGTGCCAGCAGTAGGACAGATGATAATTCACCCCTCCACTTT. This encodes CASSRTDDNSPLHF.

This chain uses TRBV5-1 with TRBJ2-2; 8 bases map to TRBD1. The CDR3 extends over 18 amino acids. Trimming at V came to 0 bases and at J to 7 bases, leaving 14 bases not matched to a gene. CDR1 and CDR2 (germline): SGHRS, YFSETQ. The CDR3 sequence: CASSLDLPRGREVGELFF. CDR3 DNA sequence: TGCGCCAGCAGCTTGGATTTGCCCAGGGGGCGTGAGGTCGGGGAGCTGTTTTTT.

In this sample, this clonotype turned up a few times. The CDR3 spells CSVATALNYGYTF. The CDR3 DNA reads as TGCAGCGTTGCAACAGCCCTCAACTATGGCTACACCTTC. The chain uses TRBV29-1 and TRBJ1-2, with D unresolved. Trimming pared 4 bases from V and 2 bases from J, leaving 11 bases between. Germline V gene data show CDR1 as SQVTM and CDR2 as ANQGSEA. The CDR3 is made up of 13 amino acids.

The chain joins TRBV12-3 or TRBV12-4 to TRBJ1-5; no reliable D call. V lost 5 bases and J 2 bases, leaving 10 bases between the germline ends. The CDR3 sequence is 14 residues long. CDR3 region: CASSPQTGNQPQHF. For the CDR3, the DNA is TGTGCCAGCAGTCCCCAGACGGGCAATCAGCCCCAGCATTTT.

The chain's CDR3 is CASSKFPHF. In nucleotides, the CDR3 is TGTGCCAGCAGCAAATTCCCGCATTTT. The chain has TRBV21-1 and TRBJ1-5. TRBV21-1 constitutes a pseudogene. This CDR3 is built from 9 residues.

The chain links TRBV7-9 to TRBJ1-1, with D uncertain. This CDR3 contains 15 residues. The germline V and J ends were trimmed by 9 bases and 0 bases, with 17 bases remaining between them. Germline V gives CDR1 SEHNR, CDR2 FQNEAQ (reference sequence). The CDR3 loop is CASNLGSTMNTEAFF. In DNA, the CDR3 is TGTGCCAGTAATCTAGGGAGTACGATGAACACTGAAGCTTTCTTT.